The 14 T cell receptor beta chains below were found in one sample sequenced in a study of cytomegalovirus exposure and HLA in healthy donors (dated by TCRdb to about 2017). The protocol used for the library was the immunoSEQ multiplex PCR assay. A mixture of 60 forward primers for TCR Vbeta segments and 13 reverse primers for TCR Jbeta segments was used in the multiplex PCR. TCRdb took this table from immuneACCESS and kept in-frame rearrangements with V and J called. Such tables lack part of the clones; where checked against another copy, unresolved V genes explain under half of the gap, and the rest is unexplained. The sample data list 35,000 to 50,000 clones, and approximately 63% of these were observed just once. In total, the top ten clones hold around 4% of the sample. The sample was PBMCs. The receptors were sampled from a middle-aged man in good health and CMV-seronegative.

The rearrangement links TRBV2 to TRBJ2-5; 10 positions match TRBD1. The CDR3 is made up of 16 amino acids. Trimming at V came to 2 bases and at J to 6 bases, leaving 9 bases not matched to a gene. CDR1 SNHLY and CDR2 FYNNEI come from the germline V gene. CDR3 DNA: TGTGCCAGCAGTGAACTGGGGACAGGGGCTGTGAAGACCCAGTACTTC. Protein product: CASSELGTGAVKTQYF.

J is TRBJ2-5 and V is TRBV2, with D maybe TRBD2 (5 bases). Trimming shortened V by 2 bases and J by 4 bases, and 8 bases separated the two germline ends. In germline, CDR1 is SNHLY, CDR2 FYNNEI. The CDR3 totals 13 residues. CDR3 sequence: CASSETGVETQYF. CDR3 bases: TGTGCCAGCAGTGAAACCGGGGTAGAGACCCAGTACTTC.

This chain uses TRBV5-8 with TRBJ1-2, with D possibly matching TRBD1 (5 bases). The CDR3 consists of 14 residues. From germline, CDR1 is SGHTS and CDR2 YDEGEE. Trimming shortened V by 4 bases and J by 0 bases, and 10 bases separated the two germline ends. CDR3 amino acids: CASSEDNPNYGYTF. The CDR3 nucleotides are TGTGCCAGCAGCGAGGACAACCCTAACTATGGCTACACCTTC.

The chain carries TRBV6-1 and TRBJ1-5, with 8 bases aligning to TRBD1. Per germline, CDR1 MNHNS and CDR2 SASEGT. The CDR3 extends over 13 amino acids. The trim removed 5 bases at V and 7 bases at J, leaving 4 bases unmatched. The CDR3 sequence: CASSTRTGQPQHF. CDR3 sequence (DNA): TGTGCCAGCAGTACGCGGACAGGGCAGCCCCAGCATTTT.

This clone has only a few counts. The gene calls are TRBV6-1 and TRBJ1-6; 10 nucleotides align to TRBD1. This CDR3 has 15 residues. Germline CDR1 MNHNS, CDR2 SASEGT. Germline trimming cut 2 bases from V and 6 bases from J; bases unmatched to any gene: 1. CDR3 in amino acids: CASSERDRGNSPLHF. The CDR3, as DNA: TGTGCCAGCAGTGAAAGGGACAGGGGTAATTCACCCCTCCACTTT.

The V call is TRBV28, the J call TRBJ2-5; D may be TRBD1 (6 bases). Germline V CDR1 and CDR2: MDHEN, SYDVKM. The CDR3 covers 13 residues. V was pared by 8 bases and J by 4 bases, with 14 bases between. CDR3: CASWGLLRETQYF. The CDR3 DNA reads TGTGCCAGCTGGGGGCTTCTGAGAGAGACCCAGTACTTC.

The chain has TRBV7-2 and TRBJ2-3; 12 bases are a match to TRBD2. This CDR3 spans 18 amino acids. Trimming took 1 base from V and 2 from J; bases not matched to a gene: 7. Germline V lookup: CDR1 SGHTA, CDR2 FQGNSA. The CDR3 loop is CASSLGGGLAGLTDTQYF. CDR3 bases: TGTGCCAGCAGCTTAGGGGGGGGACTAGCGGGCCTCACAGATACGCAGTATTTT.

J is TRBJ1-6 and V is TRBV10-3; D is possibly TRBD1 (6 bases). Trimming removed 10 bases at V and 7 bases at J, with 14 bases between. Germline V CDR1 and CDR2: ENHRY, SYGVKD. This CDR3 is built from 13 residues. This CDR3 reads CATATGNNSPLHF. The CDR3 DNA follows: TGTGCCACCGCAACAGGGAACAATTCACCCCTCCACTTT.

Relative to its sample, this clone is medium-sized. In the same sample, other DNA sequences code for this CDR3. The V and J genes are TRBV18 and TRBJ2-5; tentatively, D is TRBD2 (5 bases). The length of the CDR3 is 16 residues. V lost 3 bases and J lost 1, with 15 bases in between. Germline V gives CDR1 KGHSH, CDR2 LQKENI. The chain's CDR3 is CASSPPVEASQETQYF. The CDR3 DNA follows: TGTGCCAGCTCACCCCCCGTGGAGGCCTCCCAAGAGACCCAGTACTTC. The full variable domain, completed using reference TRBV18 and TRBJ2-5, is NAGVMQNPRHLVRRRGQEARLRCSPMKGHSHVYWYRQLPEEGLKFMVYLQKENIIDESGMPKERFSAEFPKEGPSILRIQQVVRGDSAAYFCASSPPVEASQETQYFGPGTRLLVL.

The rearrangement links TRBV6-5 to TRBJ2-7; 9 bases line up with TRBD1. The V and J ends lost 5 bases and 0 bases, in that order; junction bases with no gene match: 5. Germline V CDR1 and CDR2: MNHEY, SVGAGI. This CDR3 region has 15 residues. The CDR3 nucleotides read TGTGCCAGCAGTCCCTCGGGACAGGGCTCCTACGAGCAGTACTTC. It yields the protein CASSPSGQGSYEQYF.

This clone was observed a handful of times. The chain links TRBV6-5 to TRBJ1-4; maybe TRBD1 (5 bases). Germline CDR1 and CDR2: MNHEY and SVGAGI. This CDR3 comprises 15 residues. The V and J ends lost 7 bases and 7 bases respectively, with 19 bases between them. DNA of the CDR3: TGTGCCAGCACCCCGTGGGGCCAGTTTAGTGAAAAACTGTTTTTT. Its protein product is CASTPWGQFSEKLFF.

This clone was counted a few times. The chain's CDR3 is CASSQGTSGGTNSGANVLTF. CDR3 DNA: TGTGCCAGCAGCCAGGGGACTAGCGGGGGGACCAACTCTGGGGCCAACGTCCTGACTTTC. The chain joins TRBV4-2 to TRBJ2-6; TRBD2 matches at 15 bases. Germline V gene data show CDR1 as LGHNA and CDR2 as YNFKEQ. The ends lost 3 bases at V and 0 bases at J; junction bases unmatched: 6. This CDR3 region has 20 residues.

Here the CDR3 DNA reads TGTGCCAGCAGCGTAGACATGGCCGATGAAAAACTGTTTTTT. Encoded protein: CASSVDMADEKLFF. V is TRBV9 and J is TRBJ1-4; D remains unclear. CDR1 and CDR2 (germline): SGDLS, YYNGEE. V lost 0 bases and J 6 bases, leaving 9 bases between the germline ends. The CDR3 length is 14 residues.

The J gene is TRBJ1-6, the V gene TRBV5-1; TRBD1 matches 10 bases. The germline V gene encodes CDR1 SGHRS and CDR2 YFSETQ. The CDR3 consists of 15 residues. V lost 4 bases to trimming and J lost 9 bases; unmatched junction nucleotides: 7. The CDR3 loop is CASSTGQGEGSPLHF. The CDR3 nucleotides read TGCGCCAGCAGCACAGGACAGGGGGAGGGTTCACCCCTCCACTTT. The complete variable domain, with remaining parts taken from reference TRBV5-1 and TRBJ1-6, reads KAGVTQTPRYLIKTRGQQVTLSCSPISGHRSVSWYQQTPGQGLQFLFEYFSETQRNKGNFPGRFSGRQFSNSRSEMNVSTLELGDSALYLCASSTGQGEGSPLHFGNGTRLTVT.